This is a list of T cell receptor beta chains from one sample in a study of identifying expanded T cells in peripheral blood. Sequencing used immunoSEQ multiplex PCR; TCRdb keeps in-frame clones, though not all of them. The table has more than 95,000 clones, about four fifths seen once. The sequencing input was blood. These receptors came from a person aged 18 to 75 in good health. Each CDR3 is given without its conserved first and last residue. Each record gives: V gene, J gene, CDR3 protein.

>TRBV11-1|TRBJ2-1
ASSLDLLGQGYNEQF
>TRBV5-1|TRBJ2-1
ASSLVPGEYNEQF
>TRBV9|TRBJ1-2
ASSVVEGPTPTPRNGYT
>TRBV27|TRBJ2-5
ASSFRQRETQY
>TRBV14|TRBJ2-3
ASSELDTSSTDTQY
>TRBV10-3|TRBJ1-1
AVKDTRTLNTEAF
>TRBV7-8|TRBJ1-4
ASSPPVGEKLF
>TRBV19|TRBJ2-1
ASSILQGLPVNEQF
>TRBV7-8|TRBJ1-1
ASSLPTGLNTEAF
>TRBV10-3|TRBJ2-5
AISEVLAGQETQY
>TRBV6-6|TRBJ1-3
ASRPDRTSGNTIY
>TRBV19|TRBJ2-2
ASSSPQGPLNTGELF
>TRBV7-6|TRBJ1-5
ASSEQVRGGNQPQH